The source of this T cell receptor (beta chain) is a study of memory CD8 T cells in hepatitis C reinfection. TCRdb keeps only in-frame clones here, not all; method: immunoSEQ multiplex PCR. The sample records over 50,000 clones, roughly 86% being singletons. Noted time point: pre-reinfection, 55 to 20 weeks before reinfection detection. No in vitro expansion preceded TCR sequencing of the sorted cells. The TCR comes from a man younger than 35 with hepatitis C virus infection. The specimen was naive CD8+ T cells sorted from blood.

The DNA for the CDR3 is TGTGCCAGCAGTCGCGGGTCGCCCTACGAGCAGTACTTC. Translation gives CASSRGSPYEQYF. The chain combines TRBV27 with TRBJ2-7; D may be TRBD2 (5 bases). CDR1 and CDR2 (germline): MNHEY, SMNVEV (reference sequence). This CDR3 comprises 13 residues. Trimming took 5 bases from V and 2 from J, leaving 10 bases between them.